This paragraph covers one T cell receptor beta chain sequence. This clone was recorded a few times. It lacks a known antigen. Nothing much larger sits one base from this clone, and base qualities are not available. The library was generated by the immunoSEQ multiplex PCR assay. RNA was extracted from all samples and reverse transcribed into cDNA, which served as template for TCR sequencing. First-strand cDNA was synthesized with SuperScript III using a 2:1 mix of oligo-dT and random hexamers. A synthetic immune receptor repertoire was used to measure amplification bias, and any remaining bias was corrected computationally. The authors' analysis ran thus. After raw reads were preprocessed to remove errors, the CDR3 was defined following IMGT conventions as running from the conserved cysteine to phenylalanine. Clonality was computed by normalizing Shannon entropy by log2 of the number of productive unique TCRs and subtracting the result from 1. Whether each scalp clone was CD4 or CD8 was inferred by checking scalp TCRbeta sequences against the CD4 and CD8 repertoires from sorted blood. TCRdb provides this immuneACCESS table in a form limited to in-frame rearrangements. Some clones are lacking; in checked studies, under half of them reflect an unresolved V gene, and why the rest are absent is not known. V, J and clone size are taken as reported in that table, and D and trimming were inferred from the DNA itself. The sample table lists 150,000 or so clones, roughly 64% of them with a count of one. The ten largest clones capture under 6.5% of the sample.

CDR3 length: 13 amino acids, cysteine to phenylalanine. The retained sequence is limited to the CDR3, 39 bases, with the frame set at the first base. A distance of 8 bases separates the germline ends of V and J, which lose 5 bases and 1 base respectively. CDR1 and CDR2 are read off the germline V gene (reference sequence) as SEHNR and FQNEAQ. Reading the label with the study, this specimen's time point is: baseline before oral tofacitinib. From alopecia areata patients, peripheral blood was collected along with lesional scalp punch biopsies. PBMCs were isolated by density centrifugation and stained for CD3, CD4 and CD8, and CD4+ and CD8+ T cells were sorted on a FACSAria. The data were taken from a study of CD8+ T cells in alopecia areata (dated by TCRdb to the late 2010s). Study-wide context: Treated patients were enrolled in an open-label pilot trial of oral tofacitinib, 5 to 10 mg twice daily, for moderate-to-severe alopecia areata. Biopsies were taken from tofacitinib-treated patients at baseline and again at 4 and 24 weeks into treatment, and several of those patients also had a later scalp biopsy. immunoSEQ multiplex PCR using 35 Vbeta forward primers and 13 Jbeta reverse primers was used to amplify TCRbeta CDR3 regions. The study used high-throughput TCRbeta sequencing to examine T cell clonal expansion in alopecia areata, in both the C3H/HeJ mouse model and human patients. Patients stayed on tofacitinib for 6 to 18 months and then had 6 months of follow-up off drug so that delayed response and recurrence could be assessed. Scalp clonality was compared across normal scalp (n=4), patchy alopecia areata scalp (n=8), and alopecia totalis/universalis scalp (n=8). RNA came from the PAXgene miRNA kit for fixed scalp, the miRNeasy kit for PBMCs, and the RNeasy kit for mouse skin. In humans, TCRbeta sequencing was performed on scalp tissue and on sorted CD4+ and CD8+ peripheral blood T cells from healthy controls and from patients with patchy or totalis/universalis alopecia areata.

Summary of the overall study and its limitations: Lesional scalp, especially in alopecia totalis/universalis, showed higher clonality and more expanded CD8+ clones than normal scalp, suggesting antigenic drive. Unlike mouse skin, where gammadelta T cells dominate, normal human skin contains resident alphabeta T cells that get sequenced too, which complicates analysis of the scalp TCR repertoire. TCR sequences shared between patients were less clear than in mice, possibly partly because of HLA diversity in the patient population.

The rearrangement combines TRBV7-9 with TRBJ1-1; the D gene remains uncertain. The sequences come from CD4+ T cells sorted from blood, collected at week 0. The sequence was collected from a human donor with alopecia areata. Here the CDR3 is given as CASSPRRNTEAFF. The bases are TGTGCCAGCAGCCCTCGGAGGAACACTGAAGCTTTCTTT.